The 30 T cell receptor beta chains in this list originate from one sample, sequenced in a study of shared clonotypes between healthy human individuals (dated by TCRdb to between 2020 and 2021). Library construction relied on the immunoSEQ multiplex PCR assay. TCRdb limited this immuneACCESS table to in-frame rearrangements with V and J called. A share of clones is missing; checked studies link under half to unresolved V genes, and the rest is unexplained. The sample has some 2.1 million clones on record, just over 90% of them singletons. The top ten constitute 1.5% to 2% of the sample. CD8 naive samples were obtained by positive selection for CCR7 among CD45RO-negative cells, yielding a CD45RA+CCR7+ population from which TemRA cells were excluded. Sequenced sample: naive CD8+ T cells from PBMCs. In the paper's terms, the cell subset or site label means: CD45RA+CCR7+. The origin of the receptors is a man in his late teens or twenties in good health. Some clones in this sample may be carry-over from other donors' samples.

The chain recombines TRBV5-4 with TRBJ1-3, with D uncertain. CDR1 and CDR2 (germline): SGHNT, YYREEE (reference sequence). This CDR3 has 13 amino acids. V was cut by 0 bases and J by 4 bases, with 5 bases left in between. CDR3 amino acids: CASSLVQGNTIYF. CDR3 bases: TGTGCCAGCAGCTTGGTTCAAGGAAACACCATATATTTT.

The chain employs TRBV4-3 and TRBJ1-2; 8 positions match TRBD1. V dropped 0 bases and J dropped 7; count of bases not matched to a gene: 7. The CDR3 sequence is 15 residues long. Germline CDR1 and CDR2: LGHNA and YSLEER. The CDR3 loop reads CASSQDIGTGRGYTF. CDR3 in DNA: TGCGCCAGCAGCCAAGATATCGGGACAGGTCGTGGCTACACCTTC.

V usage is TRBV9 and J usage is TRBJ1-1; D not certain. The germline CDR1 and CDR2 sequences are SGDLS and YYNGEE. V was shortened by 0 bases and J by 0 bases, with 12 bases between the two germline ends. The CDR3 contains 16 residues. In nucleotides, the CDR3 is TGTGCCAGCAGCGTAGATGGACGCGGTTTGAACACTGAAGCTTTCTTT. This codes for CASSVDGRGLNTEAFF.

The chain has TRBV28 and TRBJ2-2; 11 nucleotides match TRBD1. The CDR3 has 16 amino acids. Germline CDR1 and CDR2: MDHEN and SYDVKM. Trimming at V came to 4 bases and at J to 6 bases, leaving 7 bases not matched to a gene. The CDR3 DNA is TGTGCCAGCAGTTGGTTCGGACAGGGGGCTTCCGGGGAGCTGTTTTTT. Protein: CASSWFGQGASGELFF.

The chain recombines TRBV10-3 with TRBJ1-2; D unclear. Germline assignment: CDR1 ENHRY and CDR2 SYGVKD. V was shortened by 3 bases and J by 9 bases, with 8 bases between the two germline ends. The CDR3 has 11 amino acids. Here the CDR3 reads CAISEGASYTF. The DNA for the CDR3 is TGTGCCATCAGTGAAGGTGCGAGCTACACCTTC.

This clone was seen just once. V usage is TRBV19 and J usage is TRBJ2-7; D is tentatively TRBD1 or TRBD2 (5 bases each). The CDR3 contains 13 residues. Germline CDR1 and CDR2: LNHDA and SQIVND (reference sequence). Between the trimmed V and J ends, which lost 10 bases and 9 bases, there was a span of 22 bases. Here the CDR3 DNA reads TGTGCCACCCCCCGGGGACGTGTTATGGGGCAGTACTTC. This codes for CATPRGRVMGQYF.

The chain combines TRBV7-9 with TRBJ2-5; tentative D call: TRBD2 (5 bases). This CDR3 region has 13 residues. Germline V CDR1 and CDR2: SEHNR, FQNEAQ (reference sequence). V shed 5 bases and J shed 6 bases, with 13 bases lying between them. The CDR3 DNA reads as TGTGCCAGCAGCCTCGAGAAGCGGCAGACCCAGTACTTC. Its translation is CASSLEKRQTQYF.

CDR3 sequence (DNA): TGTGCCAGCAGCCCGACAGGGGAGGGGACTAGCGGTTACAATGAGCAGTTCTTC. Encoded protein: CASSPTGEGTSGYNEQFF. The chain joins TRBV13 to TRBJ2-1, with 11 positions matching TRBD2. V lost 5 bases and J lost 4; bases outside the gene matches: 13. The CDR3 has 18 amino acids. CDR1 is PRHDT, CDR2 FYEKMQ, per germline (reference sequence).

The rearrangement joins TRBV27 to TRBJ2-7; TRBD1 agrees at 9 bases. The CDR3 has 14 residues. Per germline, CDR1 MNHEY and CDR2 SMNVEV (reference sequence). The J segment lost 5 bases and the V segment lost 8 bases, leaving 10 bases of the junction unmatched. As DNA, the CDR3 is TGTGCCAGCTGCAACACAGGGGGCAACGACGAGCAGTACTTC. The encoded protein is CASCNTGGNDEQYF.

The CDR3 region is CASSFWGGYGYTF. In DNA form, the CDR3 reads TGTGCCAGCAGTTTTTGGGGGGGCTATGGCTACACCTTC. The rearrangement uses TRBV27 and TRBJ1-2; TRBD1 is a possible D gene (5 bases). The ends were cut back, 3 bases at V and 4 bases at J, with 9 bases in the middle. The CDR3 covers 13 residues. Looked up from germline, CDR1 is MNHEY and CDR2 is SMNVEV (reference sequence).

The chain couples TRBV7-9 to TRBJ1-6, with D unresolved. Germline V gene sequence: CDR1 SEHNR, CDR2 FQNEAQ (reference sequence). CDR3 size: 16 residues. Between the trimmed V and J ends, which lost 1 base and 11 bases, there was a span of 18 bases. The chain's CDR3 is CASSLGGQQRYPPLHF. DNA of the CDR3: TGTGCCAGCAGCTTAGGTGGTCAACAAAGATATCCACCCCTCCACTTT.

This sequence joins TRBV29-1 and TRBJ2-1; D unresolved. Trimming left V 7 bases short and J 5 bases short, with 9 bases between. The germline gives CDR1 SQVTM, CDR2 ANQGSEA. This CDR3 region has 11 residues. The CDR3 loop is CSGHLNNEQFF. DNA of the CDR3: TGCAGCGGTCATTTGAACAATGAGCAGTTCTTC.

The chain recombines TRBV7-8 with TRBJ2-7; TRBD1 matches 8 bases. V gave up 5 bases and J gave up 6 bases; unmatched junction bases: 12. The CDR3 runs to 15 residues. Germline CDR1 and CDR2: SGHVS and FQNEAQ. The CDR3 bases are TGTGCCAGCAGCGCTCTAATCCAGGGGGCAGGCGAGCAGTACTTC. Amino acid sequence: CASSALIQGAGEQYF. Full variable domain (rest looked up from reference TRBV7-8 and TRBJ2-7): GAGVSQSPRYKVAKRGQDVALRCDPISGHVSLFWYQQALGQGPEFLTYFQNEAQLDKSGLPSDRFFAERPEGSVSTLKIQRTQQEDSAVYLCASSALIQGAGEQYFGPGTRLTVT.

The V gene is TRBV14, the J gene TRBJ2-5; D is undetermined. Germline CDR1 and CDR2: SGHDN and FVKESK. The CDR3 has 13 residues. The V end lost 11 bases, the J end lost 5 bases, and 18 bases lay between the germline ends. The CDR3 sequence is CAPARVDWETQYF. For the CDR3, the DNA is TGTGCCCCCGCAAGGGTGGATTGGGAGACCCAGTACTTC.

The J gene is TRBJ2-7, the V gene TRBV7-9; D gene uncertain. The V end lost 0 bases, the J end lost 5 bases, and 11 bases lay between the germline ends. Germline CDR1 reads SEHNR; CDR2 reads FQNEAQ (reference sequence). This CDR3 is built from 14 residues. Written as DNA, the CDR3 is TGTGCCAGCAGCTTAGCCAACCGGCACCACGAGCAGTACTTC. This translates into CASSLANRHHEQYF.

J is TRBJ2-1 and V is TRBV7-3, with 7 bases matching TRBD2. Germline CDR1 and CDR2: SGHTA and FQGTGA. The CDR3 has 18 residues. V shed 2 bases, J shed 0 bases, and the junction held 10 bases outside the gene matches. CDR3 amino acids: CASSLLGSRGVSYNEQFF. DNA of the CDR3: TGTGCCAGCAGCTTATTGGGTTCTCGGGGGGTCTCCTACAATGAGCAGTTCTTC.

The chain recombines TRBV27 with TRBJ2-7; D is uncertain. This CDR3 spans 13 amino acids. Germline loops: CDR1 MNHEY, CDR2 SMNVEV (reference sequence). Trimming took 6 bases from V and 6 from J, leaving 15 bases between them. CDR3 loop: CASSERVRFEQYF. The CDR3 DNA is TGTGCCAGCAGCGAAAGGGTTCGGTTCGAGCAGTACTTC.

The table lists this clone with a count of one. The V and J genes are TRBV21-1 and TRBJ2-3; the table's TRBD2 call for D was not verified on the DNA. TRBV21-1 is termed a pseudogene. The CDR3 runs 17 residues. CDR3 region: CASGGLIGGSSTDTQYF. The CDR3 bases are TGTGCCAGCGGAGGATTGATAGGTGGTAGCAGCACAGATACGCAGTATTTT.

The chain carries TRBV19 and TRBJ1-1; TRBD1 matches 7 bases. This CDR3 comprises 14 residues. Germline V CDR1 and CDR2: LNHDA, SQIVND (reference sequence). With 7 bases clipped from V and 1 base from J, the junction kept 6 bases outside the gene matches. The CDR3 protein is CASTIGTENTEAFF. The CDR3 bases are TGTGCCAGTACCATAGGGACAGAGAACACTGAAGCTTTCTTT.

The chain links TRBV6-1 to TRBJ1-5, with a weak D call TRBD1 (6 bases). The V end was cut by 3 bases, the J end by 2 bases, with 14 bases between. Germline lookup yields CDR1 MNHNS and CDR2 SASEGT. This CDR3 has 16 residues. CDR3: CASSEAWGHGNQPQHF. Written as DNA, the CDR3 is TGTGCCAGCAGTGAGGCGTGGGGGCATGGCAATCAGCCCCAGCATTTT.

The gene calls are TRBV9 and TRBJ1-5; the D gene is possibly TRBD1 (5 bases). Germline CDR1 reads SGDLS; CDR2 reads YYNGEE. CDR3 length: 16 residues. V lost 0 bases and J 0 bases, leaving 10 bases between the germline ends. CDR3 sequence (DNA): TGTGCCAGCAGCGTAGGGTTGGGGGGTAGCAATCAGCCCCAGCATTTT. This sequence encodes CASSVGLGGSNQPQHF.

Concerning this clone itself: At one end the junction does not follow the germline gene, possibly because of a read error. The rearrangement uses TRBV7-9 and TRBJ1-5; 7 bases align to TRBD1. This CDR3 is 14 amino acids long. CDR1 SEHNR and CDR2 FQNEAQ come from the germline V gene (reference sequence). The CDR3 bases are TGTGTCAGCAGCTCGCAGGGGGTAAATCAGCCCCAGCATTTT. Translating it yields CVSSSQGVNQPQHF.

The rearrangement joins TRBV28 to TRBJ1-5; D gene unclear. CDR1 MDHEN and CDR2 SYDVKM come from the germline V gene. V was pared by 2 bases and J by 5 bases, with 13 bases between. The CDR3 is made up of 15 amino acids. The CDR3 region is CASSLVLQPHQPQHF. The CDR3 bases are TGTGCCAGCAGTTTAGTGTTACAGCCACATCAGCCCCAGCATTTT.

The chain carries TRBV9 and TRBJ2-1; D is undetermined. There are 15 residues in the CDR3. CDR1 is SGDLS and CDR2 is YYNGEE in the germline V gene. V dropped 0 bases and J dropped 8 bases, with 15 bases sitting between them. In nucleotides, the CDR3 is TGTGCCAGCAGCGTAGGAGGCGCGCCCGGCGATGAGCAGTTCTTC. Its translation: CASSVGGAPGDEQFF.

The genes are TRBV29-1 and TRBJ2-7; a possible D gene is TRBD2 (5 bases). The germline CDR1 and CDR2 sequences are SQVTM and ANQGSEA. This CDR3 is 14 amino acids long. V was shortened by 5 bases and J by 1 base, with 15 bases between the two germline ends. The DNA of the CDR3 is TGCAGCGTTAGTCTCGGACTCCGATCCTACGAGCAGTACTTC. It yields the protein CSVSLGLRSYEQYF.

This chain's CDR3 is CAISARTSGARSSYEQYF. CDR3 DNA sequence: TGTGCCATCAGTGCGCGGACTAGCGGGGCCAGGAGCTCCTACGAGCAGTACTTC. The rearrangement uses TRBV10-3 and TRBJ2-7; 12 bases match TRBD2. V lost 4 bases, J lost 0 bases, and 10 bases stayed unmatched. CDR3 size: 18 residues. CDR1 and CDR2 from the germline V gene are ENHRY and SYGVKD.

With regard to this clone: The same CDR3 also results from other DNA sequences found in this sample. The V gene is TRBV19, the J gene TRBJ1-5; D remains ambiguous. Germline V gene sequence: CDR1 LNHDA, CDR2 SQIVND (reference sequence). Trimming shortened V by 3 bases and J by 4 bases, and 4 bases separated the two germline ends. The CDR3 has 12 residues. The CDR3 bases are TGTGCCAGTAGTATGGGAAATCAGCCCCAGCATTTT. Encoded protein: CASSMGNQPQHF. Filled out from reference TRBV19 and TRBJ1-5, the complete variable domain reads DGGITQSPKYLFRKEGQNVTLSCEQNLNHDAMYWYRQDPGQGLRLIYYSQIVNDFQKGDIAEGYSVSREKKESFPLTVTSAQKNPTAFYLCASSMGNQPQHFGDGTRLSIL.

The chain uses TRBV21-1 and TRBJ1-5; TRBD1 is the table's D call and was not checked against the DNA. TRBV21-1 is a known pseudogene. The length of the CDR3 is 17 residues. CDR3 nucleotides: TGTGCCAGCAGCAGGACAGGCCGCCGTGAGTGGAATCAGCCCCAGCATTTT. It codes for CASSRTGRREWNQPQHF.

V usage is TRBV7-7 and J usage is TRBJ2-1; D not certain. V lost 5 bases and J lost 0, with 11 bases in between. Germline V gene data show CDR1 as SSHAT and CDR2 as FNYEAQ (reference sequence). CDR3 size: 15 residues. The CDR3 sequence is CASSPSSSSYNEQFF. The CDR3 nucleotides read TGTGCCAGCAGCCCCTCTTCCTCCTCCTACAATGAGCAGTTCTTC.

A few counts support this clone. V usage is TRBV7-9 and J usage is TRBJ2-3, with TRBD1 matching over 7 bases. This CDR3 spans 15 amino acids. Germline V CDR1 and CDR2: SEHNR, FQNEAQ (reference sequence). J lost 6 bases, V lost 0 bases, and 6 bases had no gene match. The CDR3 bases are TGTGCCAGCAGCTTAGCAGGGGGCGAATCCGATACGCAGTATTTT. It encodes CASSLAGGESDTQYF. Together with reference TRBV7-9 and TRBJ2-3, the CDR3 gives the full variable domain: DTGVSQNPRHKITKRGQNVTFRCDPISEHNRLYWYRQTLGQGPEFLTYFQNEAQLEKSRLLSDRFSAERPKGSFSTLEIQRTEQGDSAMYLCASSLAGGESDTQYFGPGTRLTVL.